This entry lists 28 T cell receptor beta chains sequenced from one sample in a study of control samples from healthy donors and cancer patients. Generated by immunoSEQ multiplex PCR, the TCRdb table keeps only in-frame clones and is missing some. The sample shows 190,000 or so clones, approximately 95% of them seen only once. What was sequenced was blood. These receptors were collected from a man aged 18 to 30 in good health.

The genes are TRBV19 and TRBJ1-1; D possibly corresponds to TRBD1 (5 bases). The CDR3 spans 13 residues. Deletions cut 6 bases from V and 0 bases from J, with 8 bases between. Germline-derived CDR1 and CDR2 are LNHDA and SQIVND (reference sequence). The chain's CDR3 is CASSQGMNTEAFF. The CDR3 bases are TGTGCCAGTAGCCAGGGTATGAACACTGAAGCTTTCTTT.

This chain uses TRBV5-5 with TRBJ2-7; 11 bases map to TRBD2. The CDR3 is made up of 15 amino acids. The germline gives CDR1 SGHKS, CDR2 YYEKEE (reference sequence). Trimming cost V 2 bases and J 2 bases; bases outside gene matches: 3. As DNA, the CDR3 is TGTGCCAGCAGCTTTAGCGGGGGGGGCACCTACGAGCAGTACTTC. It encodes CASSFSGGGTYEQYF.

The CDR3 protein is CASRTLSGNTIYF. Written as DNA, the CDR3 is TGTGCCAGCAGAACCCTCTCTGGAAACACCATATATTTT. This chain joins TRBV12-3 or TRBV12-4 and TRBJ1-3; D call uncertain. The CDR3 totals 13 residues. With 6 bases removed from V and 0 bases from J, the gap between germline ends came to 6 bases.

The genes are TRBV29-1 and TRBJ2-4, with TRBD2 as a possible D gene (6 bases). Trimming shortened V by 0 bases and J by 10 bases, and 13 bases separated the two germline ends. There are 13 residues in the CDR3. CDR1 is SQVTM, CDR2 ANQGSEA, per germline. CDR3 sequence (DNA): TGCAGCGTTGAAGAAAACGACGGGGGTATTCAGTACTTC. Translating it yields CSVEENDGGIQYF. Filled out from reference TRBV29-1 and TRBJ2-4, the complete variable domain reads SAVISQKPSRDICQRGTSLTIQCQVDSQVTMMFWYRQQPGQSLTLIATANQGSEATYESGFVIDKFPISRPNLTFSTLTVSNMSPEDSSIYLCSVEENDGGIQYFGAGTRLSVL.

V usage is TRBV19 and J usage is TRBJ2-7, with TRBD2 identical over 9 bases. Germline V CDR1 and CDR2: LNHDA, SQIVND (reference sequence). The CDR3 has 18 residues. The J segment lost 2 bases and the V segment lost 4 bases, leaving 15 bases of the junction unmatched. The CDR3 protein is CASSKYSVSGGPAYEQYF. The CDR3 nucleotides are TGTGCCAGTAGTAAGTACTCGGTTAGCGGGGGACCAGCCTACGAGCAGTACTTC.

CDR3 nucleotide sequence: TGTGCCATCAACGGACAGGGTTTGGAGCAAGACGAGCAGTACTTC. Protein: CAINGQGLEQDEQYF. This rearrangement joins TRBV10-3 to TRBJ2-7; 8 bases agree with TRBD1. Germline V lookup: CDR1 ENHRY, CDR2 SYGVKD. The V gene end was trimmed by 7 bases and the J gene end by 5 bases; junction bases not matched to a gene: 13. CDR3 length: 15 residues.

The DNA of the CDR3 is TGTGCCAGCAGCCCGAACCTTCCAGCAACTAATGAAAAACTGTTTTTT. This codes for CASSPNLPATNEKLFF. The rearrangement links TRBV5-5 to TRBJ1-4; D unclear. CDR3 length: 16 amino acids. V was cut by 4 bases and J by 0 bases, with 13 bases left in between. CDR1 and CDR2 (germline): SGHKS, YYEKEE (reference sequence).

This clone was seen only once. The rearrangement uses TRBV30 and TRBJ1-2; the D is unclear. CDR1 and CDR2 from the germline V gene are GTSNPN and SVGIG (reference sequence). Trimming removed 2 bases at V and 5 bases at J, with 21 bases between. The CDR3 contains 16 residues. For the CDR3, the DNA is TGTGCCTGGAGTAAGTCGCGGGATAGTTTTTCTTATGGCTACACCTTC. This encodes CAWSKSRDSFSYGYTF.

This chain joins TRBV7-2 and TRBJ1-3; a weak D match, TRBD1 (5 bases). Trimming cost V 5 bases and J 4 bases, with 18 bases left between them. Looked up from germline, CDR1 is SGHTA and CDR2 is FQGNSA. This CDR3 region has 16 residues. The CDR3 DNA reads as TGTGCCAGCAGCCGGGCTCGGGGCCTAAAAGGAAACACCATATATTTT. It encodes CASSRARGLKGNTIYF. The full variable domain, in which reference TRBV7-2 and TRBJ1-3 provide the parts outside the CDR3, is GAGVSQSPSNKVTEKGKDVELRCDPISGHTALYWYRQSLGQGLEFLIYFQGNSAPDKSGLPSDRFSAERTGGSVSTLTIQRTQQEDSAVYLCASSRARGLKGNTIYFGEGSWLTVV.

The chain recombines TRBV20-1 with TRBJ1-1; D remains ambiguous. The CDR3 extends over 9 amino acids. Trimming took 5 bases from V and 5 from J, leaving 3 bases between them. Germline CDR1 DFQATT, CDR2 SNEGSKA (reference sequence). CDR3 sequence: CSAGTEAFF. The CDR3 region has the DNA TGCAGTGCTGGTACTGAAGCTTTCTTT.

The V gene is TRBV21-1, the J gene TRBJ1-4; TRBD1, as called in the table, went unchecked against the DNA. TRBV21-1 is described as a pseudogene. This CDR3 region has 18 residues. DNA of the CDR3: TGTGCCAGCAGCACCCGGGACAGGGGGCGGGGGGCTAATGAAAAACTGTTTTTT. It codes for CASSTRDRGRGANEKLFF.

This chain joins TRBV2 and TRBJ2-3; D may be TRBD2 (5 bases). CDR1 is SNHLY, CDR2 FYNNEI, per germline. The CDR3 extends over 12 amino acids. Trimming took 8 bases from V and 2 from J, leaving 8 bases between them. As DNA, the CDR3 is TGTGCCAGCTTGGGAGCCACAGATACGCAGTATTTT. As protein: CASLGATDTQYF. Full variable domain (missing parts from reference TRBV2 and TRBJ2-3): EPEVTQTPSHQVTQMGQEVILRCVPISNHLYFYWYRQILGQKVEFLVSFYNNEISEKSEIFDDQFSVERPDGSNFTLKIRSTKLEDSAMYFCASLGATDTQYFGPGTRLTVL.

The chain combines TRBV5-5 with TRBJ1-5, with D possibly matching TRBD1 (6 bases). The CDR3 sequence is 16 residues long. Between the trimmed V and J ends, which lost 4 bases and 6 bases, there was a span of 20 bases. The germline CDR1 and CDR2 sequences are SGHKS and YYEKEE (reference sequence). The DNA of the CDR3 is TGTGCCAGCAGCAGTTCCCCCGGGGGCGACGGTCAGCCCCAGCATTTT. Its translation: CASSSSPGGDGQPQHF.

The chain employs TRBV30 and TRBJ2-2, with TRBD1 as a possible D gene (6 bases). Trimming took 6 bases from V and 0 from J, leaving 14 bases between them. Germline CDR1 GTSNPN, CDR2 SVGIG (reference sequence). This CDR3 region has 15 residues. As DNA, the CDR3 is TGTGCCTGCCCGAACAGGGTTACGAACACCGGGGAGCTGTTTTTT. Protein sequence: CACPNRVTNTGELFF.

The V call is TRBV11-2, the J call TRBJ2-7, with 7 bases aligning to TRBD2. This CDR3 region has 14 residues. Germline V CDR1 and CDR2: SGHAT, FQNNGV. V trimming: 4 bases; J trimming: 6 bases; junction bases outside the gene matches: 9. The DNA of the CDR3 is TGTGCCAGCAGCTCCGCCGGGGGGACTCGCGAGCAGTACTTC. Its protein is CASSSAGGTREQYF.

CDR3 residues: CASSPGGALSSGNTIYF. The CDR3 DNA reads TGTGCCAGCTCACCAGGGGGAGCCCTGAGCTCTGGAAACACCATATATTTT. This chain uses TRBV18 with TRBJ1-3; a weak D match, TRBD1 (5 bases). V shed 2 bases and J shed 0 bases, with 14 bases lying between them. Germline V gene sequence: CDR1 KGHSH, CDR2 LQKENI. This CDR3 is built from 17 residues.

This chain connects TRBV11-2 to TRBJ2-6, with D possibly called TRBD1 or TRBD2 (5 bases each). The CDR3 consists of 15 residues. V lost 7 bases and J lost 4, with 14 bases in between. Germline CDR1 is SGHAT and CDR2 is FQNNGV. The CDR3 DNA reads as TGTGCCAGCAACCGTGGGGGTGGCGGGGCCAACGTCCTGACTTTC. Amino acids: CASNRGGGGANVLTF.

The chain links TRBV27 to TRBJ1-4; possibly TRBD1 for D (5 bases). V lost 1 base, J lost 7 bases, and 16 bases lay in between. This CDR3 contains 16 residues. From germline, CDR1 is MNHEY and CDR2 SMNVEV (reference sequence). The CDR3 nucleotides read TGTGCCAGCAGTTTATGTGATTCTCACGGGGCTGAAAAACTGTTTTTT. Amino acids: CASSLCDSHGAEKLFF.

This chain links TRBV2 with TRBJ2-5; TRBD2 matches at 7 bases. Germline V gene sequence: CDR1 SNHLY, CDR2 FYNNEI. J was trimmed by 2 bases and V by 7 bases; bases with no gene match: 13. This CDR3 has 16 amino acids. CDR3 region: CASTPGAGVRQETQYF. The CDR3 nucleotides read TGTGCCAGCACCCCTGGGGCGGGGGTGCGTCAAGAGACCCAGTACTTC.

The V and J genes are TRBV18 and TRBJ1-6; weak D call: TRBD1 (6 bases). The CDR3 is 15 amino acids. The germline V gene has CDR1 KGHSH and CDR2 LQKENI. V dropped 2 bases and J dropped 10 bases, with 15 bases sitting between them. The DNA of the CDR3 is TGTGCCAGCTCACCAGATCAGGGGCGGCAATCACCCCTCCACTTT. It codes for CASSPDQGRQSPLHF.

V gene TRBV3-1 (or the pseudogene TRBV3-2) combines with J gene TRBJ2-7; a weak D match, TRBD1 (5 bases). The V end was cut by 1 base, the J end by 1 base, with 11 bases between. This CDR3 contains 15 residues. The germline gives CDR1 LGHDT, CDR2 YNNKEL (reference sequence). DNA for the CDR3: TGTGCCAGCAGCCAAGTTCCAGGGTCATCCTACGAGCAGTACTTC. The encoded protein is CASSQVPGSSYEQYF.

J is TRBJ1-1 and V is TRBV3-1 (or the pseudogene TRBV3-2), with D possibly matching TRBD1 (6 bases). Germline assignment: CDR1 LGHDT and CDR2 YNNKEL (reference sequence). The V and J ends lost 4 bases and 1 base respectively, with 10 bases between them. The CDR3 contains 14 residues. This chain's CDR3 is CASSPRGANTEAFF. Written as DNA, the CDR3 is TGTGCCAGCAGCCCCCGGGGGGCGAACACTGAAGCTTTCTTT.

The chain is built from TRBV10-3 and TRBJ2-1; 9 positions match TRBD2. The germline V gene has CDR1 ENHRY and CDR2 SYGVKD. This CDR3 is 14 amino acids long. Trimming removed 2 bases from V and 7 bases from J; junction bases left unmatched: 3. CDR3 loop: CAISEAGGWNEQFF. The CDR3 region has the DNA TGTGCCATCAGTGAGGCGGGGGGGTGGAATGAGCAGTTCTTC.

The chain employs TRBV27 and TRBJ1-6; D not resolved. Germline V gene sequence: CDR1 MNHEY, CDR2 SMNVEV (reference sequence). The CDR3 spans 13 residues. The V end was cut by 6 bases, the J end by 9 bases, with 12 bases between. CDR3 in DNA: TGTGCCAGCAGAATTGGACGGGCTTCACCCCTCCACTTT. It specifies CASRIGRASPLHF.

For this clone: The sample contains more than one DNA sequence encoding this CDR3. V gene TRBV28 combines with J gene TRBJ1-2, with a tentative D call TRBD1 (6 bases). V was pared by 2 bases and J by 4 bases, with 11 bases between. This CDR3 is built from 14 residues. Germline V CDR1 and CDR2: MDHEN, SYDVKM. CDR3 amino acids: CASSLGAGVYGYTF. In nucleotides, the CDR3 is TGTGCCAGCAGTTTAGGTGCAGGGGTCTATGGCTACACCTTC.

The genes are TRBV14 and TRBJ1-2; 7 bases align to TRBD1. Germline assignment: CDR1 SGHDN and CDR2 FVKESK. This CDR3 contains 12 residues. Trimming took 4 bases from V and 6 from J; bases not matched to a gene: 2. As DNA, the CDR3 is TGTGCCAGCAGCCCGACAGGGCATGGCTACACCTTC. Translation gives CASSPTGHGYTF.

The gene calls are TRBV6-5 and TRBJ2-4, with a weak D call TRBD1 (5 bases). The length of the CDR3 is 13 residues. Germline assignment: CDR1 MNHEY and CDR2 SVGAGI. V lost 7 bases to trimming and J lost 3 bases, with 10 bases between them. The CDR3 sequence: CASIDRNKNIQYF. As DNA, the CDR3 is TGTGCCAGCATCGACAGAAACAAAAACATTCAGTACTTC.

This sequence joins TRBV28 and TRBJ1-3; D call uncertain. The V and J ends lost 3 bases and 0 bases respectively, with 6 bases between them. CDR1 is MDHEN and CDR2 is SYDVKM in the germline V gene. This CDR3 has 14 residues. The CDR3 sequence is CASSFLISGNTIYF. Written as DNA, the CDR3 is TGTGCCAGCAGTTTCTTAATCTCTGGAAACACCATATATTTT.